The clone carrying this T cell receptor beta chain was seen a few times. The antigen is undetermined. CDR1 is SEHNR, CDR2 FQNEAQ, per germline (reference sequence). The CDR3 length is 15 residues. Germline trimming cut 1 base from V and 6 bases from J; bases unmatched to any gene: 6. This sample was taken from a study of CD8+ T cells in alopecia areata. Overall study: Each of the treated patients was given oral tofacitinib, 5 to 10 mg twice daily, for moderate-to-severe alopecia areata.

Overall study results and limits: While tofacitinib was given, many expanded lesional clones persisted in scalp and blood.

Stated treatment: oral pan-JAK inhibitor, 5-10 mg twice daily. Lesional scalp punch biopsies and peripheral blood were collected from alopecia areata patients. cDNA reverse transcribed from extracted RNA served as the sequencing template. TCRdb keeps only in-frame clones here, not all; method: immunoSEQ multiplex PCR. Here the sample spans about 250,000 clones, over 45% being singletons. Material: CD4+ T cells sorted from blood, obtained around week 54, from a patient treated with tofacitinib. The receptor's source is a human donor with alopecia areata. V is TRBV7-9 and J is TRBJ2-5, with 9 bases matching TRBD2. The CDR3 DNA sequence: TGTGCCAGCAGCTTAGGGGGACTAGCTGTAAAGACCCAGTACTTC. This encodes CASSLGGLAVKTQYF.